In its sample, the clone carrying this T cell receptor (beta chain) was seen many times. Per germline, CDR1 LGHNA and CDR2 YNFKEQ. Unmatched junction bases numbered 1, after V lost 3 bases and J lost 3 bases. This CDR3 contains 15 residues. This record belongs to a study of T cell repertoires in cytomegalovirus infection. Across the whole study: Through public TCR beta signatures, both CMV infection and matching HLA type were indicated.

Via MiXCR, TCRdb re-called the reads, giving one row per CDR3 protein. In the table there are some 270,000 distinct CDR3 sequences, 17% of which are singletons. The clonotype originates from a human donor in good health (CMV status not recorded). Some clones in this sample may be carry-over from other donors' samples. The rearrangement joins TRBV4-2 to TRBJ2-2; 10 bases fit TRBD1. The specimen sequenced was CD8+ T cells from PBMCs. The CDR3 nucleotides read TGTGCCAGCAGCCACGGGACAGGGGACACCGGGGAGCTGTTTTTT. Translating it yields CASSHGTGDTGELFF.